This T cell receptor beta chain was captured in a study of memory CD4+ T cells and cytomegalovirus serostatus. Background on the study: This sample comes from healthy Belgian adults, about 10 CMV seropositive, approximately 23 seronegative.

Single viable CD3+CD4+CD8-CD45RO+ cells were sorted as the memory CD4+ T cells. Germline V CDR1 and CDR2: SGHTA, FQGNSA. The CDR3 totals 13 residues. Unmatched junction bases numbered 7, after V lost 5 bases and J lost 14 bases. How the authors handled the data: Out-of-frame sequences were removed, leaving a few million distinct TCRbeta sequences. Using immunoSEQ multiplex PCR, the repertoire was profiled, and TCRdb retains in-frame clones only, with some absent. That table is the source of V, J and clone size, and D and trimming were worked out from the DNA. This table holds roughly 49,000 clones, 82% found once.

The chain is built from TRBV7-2 and TRBJ1-6, with 9 bases lining up with TRBD1. The sequencing sample was made of memory CD4+ T cells from blood. The sequence was collected from an adult in good health and CMV-seronegative. The CDR3 coding sequence is TGTGCCAGCAGCGGCGGACAGGGGTTGTCCCTCCACTTT. It codes for CASSGGQGLSLHF. Supplemented by reference TRBV7-2 and TRBJ1-6, the full variable domain reads GAGVSQSPSNKVTEKGKDVELRCDPISGHTALYWYRQSLGQGLEFLIYFQGNSAPDKSGLPSDRFSAERTGGSVSTLTIQRTQQEDSAVYLCASSGGQGLSLHFGNGTRLTVT.